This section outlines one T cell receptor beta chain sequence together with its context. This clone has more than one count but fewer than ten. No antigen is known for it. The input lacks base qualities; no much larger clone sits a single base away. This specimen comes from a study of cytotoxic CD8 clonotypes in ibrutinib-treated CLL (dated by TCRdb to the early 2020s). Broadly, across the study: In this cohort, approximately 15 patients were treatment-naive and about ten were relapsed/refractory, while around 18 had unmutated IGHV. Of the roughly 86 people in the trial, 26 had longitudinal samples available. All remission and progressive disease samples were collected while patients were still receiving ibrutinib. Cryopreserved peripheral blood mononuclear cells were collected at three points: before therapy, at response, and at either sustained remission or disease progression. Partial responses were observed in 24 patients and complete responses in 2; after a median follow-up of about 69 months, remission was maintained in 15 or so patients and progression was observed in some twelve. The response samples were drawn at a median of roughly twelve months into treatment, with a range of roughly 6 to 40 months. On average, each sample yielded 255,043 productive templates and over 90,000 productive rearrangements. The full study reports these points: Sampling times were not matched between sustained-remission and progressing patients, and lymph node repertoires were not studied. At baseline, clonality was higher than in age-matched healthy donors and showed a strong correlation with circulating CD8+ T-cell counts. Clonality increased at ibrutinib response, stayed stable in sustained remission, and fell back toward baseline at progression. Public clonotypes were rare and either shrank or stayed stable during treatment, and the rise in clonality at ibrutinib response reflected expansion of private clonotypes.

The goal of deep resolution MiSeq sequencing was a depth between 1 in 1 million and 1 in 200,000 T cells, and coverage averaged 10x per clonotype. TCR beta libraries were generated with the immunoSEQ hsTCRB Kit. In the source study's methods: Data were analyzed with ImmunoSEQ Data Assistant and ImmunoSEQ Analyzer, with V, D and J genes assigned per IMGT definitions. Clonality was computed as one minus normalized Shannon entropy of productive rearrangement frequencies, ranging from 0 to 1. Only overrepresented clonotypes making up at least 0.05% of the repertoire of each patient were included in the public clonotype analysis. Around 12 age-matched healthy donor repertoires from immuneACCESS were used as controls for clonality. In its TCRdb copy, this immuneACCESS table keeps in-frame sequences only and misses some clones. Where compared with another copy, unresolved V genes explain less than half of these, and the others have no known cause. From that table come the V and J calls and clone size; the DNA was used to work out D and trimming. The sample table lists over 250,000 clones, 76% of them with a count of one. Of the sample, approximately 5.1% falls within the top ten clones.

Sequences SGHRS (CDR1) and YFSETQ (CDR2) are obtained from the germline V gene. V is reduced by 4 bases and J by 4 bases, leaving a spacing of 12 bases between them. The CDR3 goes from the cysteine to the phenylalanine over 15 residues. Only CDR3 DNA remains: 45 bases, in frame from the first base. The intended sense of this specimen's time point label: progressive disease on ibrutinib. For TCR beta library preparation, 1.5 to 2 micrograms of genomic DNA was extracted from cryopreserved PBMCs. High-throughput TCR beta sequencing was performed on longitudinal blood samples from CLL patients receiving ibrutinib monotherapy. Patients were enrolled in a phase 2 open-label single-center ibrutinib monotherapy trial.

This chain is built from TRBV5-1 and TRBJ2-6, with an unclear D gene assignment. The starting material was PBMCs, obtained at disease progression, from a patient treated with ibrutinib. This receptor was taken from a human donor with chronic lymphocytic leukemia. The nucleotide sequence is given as TGCGCCAGCAGCACGAGTATAGCCGGGGCCAACGTCCTGACTTTC. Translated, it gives CASSTSIAGANVLTF.